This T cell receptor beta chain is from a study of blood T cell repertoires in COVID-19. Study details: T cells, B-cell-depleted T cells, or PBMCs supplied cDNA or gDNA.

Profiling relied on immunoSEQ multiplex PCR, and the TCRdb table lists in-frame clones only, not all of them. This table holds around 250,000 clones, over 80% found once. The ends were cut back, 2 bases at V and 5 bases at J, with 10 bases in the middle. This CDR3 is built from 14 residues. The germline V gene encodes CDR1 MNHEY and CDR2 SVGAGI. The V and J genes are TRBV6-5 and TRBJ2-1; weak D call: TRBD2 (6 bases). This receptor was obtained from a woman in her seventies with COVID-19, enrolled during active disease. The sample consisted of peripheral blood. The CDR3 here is CASSYRGTNNEQFF. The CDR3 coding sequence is TGTGCCAGCAGTTACCGCGGGACCAACAATGAGCAGTTCTTC.